These 5 T cell receptor beta chains were all obtained from the same sample, sequenced in a study of CD8 T cells in ankylosing spondylitis. Each CDR3 protein gets one entry after TCRdb re-called the 5' RACE reads with MiXCR. This table has 250,000 to 300,000 distinct CDR3 sequences, 18% appearing once. What was sequenced was blood, either unsorted or a sorted T cell fraction (not recorded which). The receptor set was obtained from a male donor with ankylosing spondylitis or in good health (not recorded which).

This clonotype was seen a few times. The gene calls are TRBV4-2 and TRBJ2-3; 9 bases align to TRBD2. Trimming cost V 0 bases and J 2 bases; bases outside gene matches: 6. Germline V gene lookup returns CDR1 LGHNA and CDR2 YNFKEQ. This CDR3 spans 17 amino acids. CDR3 amino acids: CASSQEAGGPPTDTQYF. The DNA for the CDR3 is TGTGCCAGCAGCCAAGAGGCGGGAGGGCCCCCCACAGATACGCAGTATTTT.

The chain couples TRBV12-3 or TRBV12-4 to TRBJ2-1; unclear D gene. The V and J ends lost 1 base and 3 bases respectively, with 7 bases between them. The CDR3 length is 14 residues. The CDR3 protein is CASSLEVVYNEQFF. In nucleotides, the CDR3 is TGTGCCAGCAGTTTAGAGGTAGTCTACAATGAGCAGTTCTTC.

This clonotype has more than one count but fewer than ten. CDR3 DNA: TGCGCCAGCAGTGAGTCGAACTTAGGACAGGGGGACGAGCAGTACTTC. Residues: CASSESNLGQGDEQYF. The rearrangement links TRBV10-1 to TRBJ2-7; 10 bases are a match to TRBD1. The V segment lost 0 bases and the J segment 5 bases; nucleotides outside the gene matches: 7. In germline, CDR1 is WNHNN, CDR2 SYGVQD (reference sequence). The CDR3 is 16 residues long.

This clonotype appeared many times. V and J are TRBV4-3 and TRBJ2-2, with a weak D call TRBD1 (5 bases). The ends were cut back, 0 bases at V and 0 bases at J, with 5 bases in the middle. This CDR3 is 15 amino acids long. From germline, CDR1 is LGHNA and CDR2 YSLEER. The chain's CDR3 is CASSQDRANTGELFF. CDR3 sequence (DNA): TGCGCCAGCAGCCAAGACAGGGCGAACACCGGGGAGCTGTTTTTT.

In this sample, this clonotype turned up many times. This chain joins TRBV11-2 and TRBJ2-1; TRBD2 aligns across 12 bases. Germline V gene lookup returns CDR1 SGHAT and CDR2 FQNNGV. The CDR3 spans 16 residues. The ends lost 0 bases at V and 8 bases at J; junction bases unmatched: 5. The CDR3 nucleotides read TGTGCCAGCAGCTTAGAACTAGCGGGAGGCTTCGATGAGCAGTTCTTC. Its translation is CASSLELAGGFDEQFF.